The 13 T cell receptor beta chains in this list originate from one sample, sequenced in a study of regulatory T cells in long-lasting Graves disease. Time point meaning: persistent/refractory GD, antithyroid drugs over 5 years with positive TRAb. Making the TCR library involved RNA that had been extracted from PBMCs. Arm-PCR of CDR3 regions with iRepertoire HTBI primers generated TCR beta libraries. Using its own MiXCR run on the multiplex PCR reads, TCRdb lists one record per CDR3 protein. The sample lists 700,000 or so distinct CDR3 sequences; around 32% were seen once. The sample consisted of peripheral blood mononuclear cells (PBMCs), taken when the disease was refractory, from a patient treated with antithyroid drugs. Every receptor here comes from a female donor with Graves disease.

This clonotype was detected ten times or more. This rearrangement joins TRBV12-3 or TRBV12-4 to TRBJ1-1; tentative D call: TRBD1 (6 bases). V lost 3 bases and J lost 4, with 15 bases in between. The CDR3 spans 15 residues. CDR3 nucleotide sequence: TGTGCCAGCAGTTTCGGGCAGGGGATAGTCACTGAAGCTTTCTTT. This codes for CASSFGQGIVTEAFF.

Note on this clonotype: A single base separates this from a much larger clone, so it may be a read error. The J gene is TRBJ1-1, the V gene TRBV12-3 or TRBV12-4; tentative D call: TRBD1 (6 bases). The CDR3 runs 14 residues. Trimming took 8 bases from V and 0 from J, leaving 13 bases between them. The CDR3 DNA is TGTGCCAGCGGGCGGGACACTCTGAACACTGAAGCTTTCTTT. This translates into CASGRDTLNTEAFF.

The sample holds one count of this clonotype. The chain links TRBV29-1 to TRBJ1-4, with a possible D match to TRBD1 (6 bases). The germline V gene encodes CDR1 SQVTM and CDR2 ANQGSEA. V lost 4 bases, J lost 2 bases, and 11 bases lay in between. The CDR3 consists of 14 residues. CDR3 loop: CSVGDRLTNEKLFF. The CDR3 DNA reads TGCAGCGTTGGCGACAGGCTGACTAATGAAAAACTGTTTTTT.

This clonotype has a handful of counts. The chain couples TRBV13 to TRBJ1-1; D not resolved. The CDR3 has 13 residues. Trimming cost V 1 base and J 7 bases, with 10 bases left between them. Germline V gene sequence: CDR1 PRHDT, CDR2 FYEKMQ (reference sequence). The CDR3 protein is CASSLEGGYEAFF. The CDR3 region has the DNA TGTGCCAGCAGCTTAGAGGGCGGCTATGAAGCTTTCTTT.

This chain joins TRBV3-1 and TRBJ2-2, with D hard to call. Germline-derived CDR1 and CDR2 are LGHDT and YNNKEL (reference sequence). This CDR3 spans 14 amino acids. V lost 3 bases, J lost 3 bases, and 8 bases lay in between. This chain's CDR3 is CASSHSGHTGELFF. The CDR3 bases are TGTGCCAGCAGCCACTCAGGCCACACCGGGGAGCTGTTTTTT.

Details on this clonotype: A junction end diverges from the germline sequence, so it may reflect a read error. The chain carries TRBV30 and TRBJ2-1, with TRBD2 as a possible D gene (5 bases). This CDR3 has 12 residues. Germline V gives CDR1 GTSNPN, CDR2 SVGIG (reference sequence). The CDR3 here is CVARPSYNEQFF. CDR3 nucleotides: TGCGTAGCGAGGCCTTCCTACAATGAGCAGTTCTTC.

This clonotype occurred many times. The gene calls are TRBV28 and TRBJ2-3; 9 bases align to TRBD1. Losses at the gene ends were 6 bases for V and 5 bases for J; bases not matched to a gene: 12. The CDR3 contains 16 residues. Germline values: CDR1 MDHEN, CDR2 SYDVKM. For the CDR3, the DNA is TGTGCCAGCAGCCCCCGCAACAGGGGGCAGTTAGATACGCAGTATTTT. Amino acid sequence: CASSPRNRGQLDTQYF.

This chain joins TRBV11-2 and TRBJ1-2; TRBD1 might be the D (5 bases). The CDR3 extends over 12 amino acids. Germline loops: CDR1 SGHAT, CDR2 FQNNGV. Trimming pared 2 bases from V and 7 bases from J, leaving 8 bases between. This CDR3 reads CASSLNGAGYTF. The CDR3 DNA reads TGTGCCAGCAGCTTAAACGGGGCTGGCTACACCTTC.

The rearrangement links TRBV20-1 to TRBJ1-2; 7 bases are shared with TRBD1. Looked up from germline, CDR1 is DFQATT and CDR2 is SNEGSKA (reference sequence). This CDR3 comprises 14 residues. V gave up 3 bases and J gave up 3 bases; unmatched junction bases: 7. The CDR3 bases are TGCAGTGCTAGGACTACGACAGGGCACTATGGCTACACCTTC. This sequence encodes CSARTTTGHYGYTF.

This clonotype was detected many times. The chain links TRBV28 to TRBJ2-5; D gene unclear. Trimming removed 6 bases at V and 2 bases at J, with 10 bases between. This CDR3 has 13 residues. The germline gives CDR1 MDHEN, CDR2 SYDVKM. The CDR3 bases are TGTGCCAGCAGCTTAGAAGTTCAAGAGACCCAGTACTTC. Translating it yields CASSLEVQETQYF.

As DNA, the CDR3 is TGTGCCAGCAGCCCTCCGGGGTCGGACTATGGCTACACCTTC. Its translation is CASSPPGSDYGYTF. The rearrangement uses TRBV7-9 and TRBJ1-2; D unclear. The CDR3 is 14 residues long. Deletions cut 5 bases from V and 3 bases from J, with 13 bases between. Germline-derived CDR1 and CDR2 are SEHNR and FQNEAQ (reference sequence). The whole variable domain, remainder taken from reference TRBV7-9 and TRBJ1-2, is DTGVSQNPRHKITKRGQNVTFRCDPISEHNRLYWYRQTLGQGPEFLTYFQNEAQLEKSRLLSDRFSAERPKGSFSTLEIQRTEQGDSAMYLCASSPPGSDYGYTFGSGTRLTVV.

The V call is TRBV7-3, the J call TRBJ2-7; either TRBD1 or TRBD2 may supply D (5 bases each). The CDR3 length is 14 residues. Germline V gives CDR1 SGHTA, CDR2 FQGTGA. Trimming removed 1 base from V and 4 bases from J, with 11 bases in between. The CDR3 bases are TGTGCCAGCAGCTTAATGGGGGAATCGTACGAGCAGTACTTC. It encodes CASSLMGESYEQYF.

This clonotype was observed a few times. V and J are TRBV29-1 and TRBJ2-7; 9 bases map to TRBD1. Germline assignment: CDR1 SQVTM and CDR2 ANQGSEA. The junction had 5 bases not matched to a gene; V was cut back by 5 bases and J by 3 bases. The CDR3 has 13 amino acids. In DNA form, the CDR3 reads TGCAGCGTTAGACAGGGGGGTGGCTACGAGCAGTACTTC. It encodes CSVRQGGGYEQYF.